The 20 T cell receptor beta chains below all came from one sample that was sequenced in a study of blood T cell repertoires in COVID-19 (dated by TCRdb to the early 2020s). The library was built by means of the immunoSEQ multiplex PCR assay. In TCRdb, the immuneACCESS table is reduced to in-frame sequences with V and J assigned. These tables do not hold every clone; where another copy was compared, an unresolved V gene accounts for under half, and the others remain unexplained. This sample is represented by 210,000 or so clones; approximately 90% of them were singletons. The ten top clones hold approximately 12% of the sample. Sequences were obtained from peripheral blood. These receptors were collected from a woman younger than 30 who had recovered from COVID-19.

A word on this clone: The junction departs from germline at one end; a sequencing error may be responsible. The chain recombines TRBV11-2 with TRBJ2-5, with D possibly matching TRBD1 (5 bases). Germline assignment: CDR1 SGHAT and CDR2 FQNNGV. The CDR3 consists of 11 residues. DNA for the CDR3: TGTGCCAGCAGCTTATCCAGGGATGTGGACTTC. As protein: CASSLSRDVDF.

The chain joins TRBV4-3 to TRBJ2-1; 11 nucleotides agree with TRBD2. The germline V gene has CDR1 LGHNA and CDR2 YSLEER. With 0 bases clipped from V and 7 bases from J, the junction kept 8 bases outside the gene matches. This CDR3 has 17 residues. The CDR3 reads CASSQEWSLAGGNEQFF. The CDR3 bases are TGCGCCAGCAGCCAAGAATGGAGCTTAGCGGGAGGGAATGAGCAGTTCTTC.

Concerning this clone itself: Other DNA sequences in the same sample also yield this CDR3. The chain recombines TRBV27 with TRBJ2-7; D possibly corresponds to TRBD2 (6 bases). V was shortened by 0 bases and J by 0 bases, with 9 bases between the two germline ends. CDR3 length: 15 amino acids. From germline, CDR1 is MNHEY and CDR2 SMNVEV (reference sequence). CDR3 DNA: TGTGCCAGCAGTTTATCTAGCGGAAGCTCCTACGAGCAGTACTTC. This gives the protein CASSLSSGSSYEQYF.

The gene calls are TRBV30 and TRBJ1-2; D is possibly TRBD1 (6 bases). V gave up 2 bases and J gave up 1 base, with 17 bases separating them. This CDR3 region has 16 residues. The germline gives CDR1 GTSNPN, CDR2 SVGIG (reference sequence). The CDR3 DNA reads TGTGCCTGGAGTCGGGAGGGGGGGTTAGGTAACTATGGCTACACCTTC. It encodes CAWSREGGLGNYGYTF.

V is TRBV10-3 and J is TRBJ2-7; 8 bases agree with TRBD1. Germline V gene data show CDR1 as ENHRY and CDR2 as SYGVKD. V was clipped by 2 bases and J by 3 bases; unmatched bases: 12. This CDR3 comprises 17 residues. The DNA for the CDR3 is TGTGCCATCAGTGAGCCCAGGGGAGGACAGGGAGGCTACGAGCAGTACTTC. Its translation: CAISEPRGGQGGYEQYF.

This clone appeared a few times. The chain couples TRBV5-1 to TRBJ2-7, with TRBD1 matching 10 bases. V was clipped by 0 bases and J by 5 bases; unmatched bases: 5. The V gene's germline CDR1 is SGHRS and CDR2 YFSETQ. This CDR3 contains 15 residues. CDR3 in DNA: TGCGCCAGCAGCTTGGCCGGACAGGGGGTCCACGAGCAGTACTTC. This sequence encodes CASSLAGQGVHEQYF.

This clone was found once. This chain links TRBV19 with TRBJ2-7; 7 bases line up with TRBD1. The length of the CDR3 is 14 residues. Losses at the gene ends were 4 bases for V and 6 bases for J; bases not matched to a gene: 9. Germline CDR1 and CDR2: LNHDA and SQIVND (reference sequence). This chain's CDR3 is CASSTTGVRIEQYF. In nucleotides, the CDR3 is TGTGCCAGTAGTACCACAGGGGTAAGAATCGAGCAGTACTTC.

The gene calls are TRBV9 and TRBJ2-7; TRBD1 is a possible D gene (6 bases). This CDR3 is 16 amino acids long. Trimming shortened V by 4 bases and J by 4 bases, and 21 bases separated the two germline ends. Germline values: CDR1 SGDLS, CDR2 YYNGEE. The CDR3 loop is CASSPGQQARGYEQYF. DNA for the CDR3: TGTGCCAGCAGCCCCGGACAGCAAGCCAGAGGTTACGAGCAGTACTTC.

This clone showed up just once. The chain joins TRBV30 to TRBJ2-1; TRBD2 is a possible D gene (6 bases). Germline CDR1 reads GTSNPN; CDR2 reads SVGIG (reference sequence). The V end lost 2 bases, the J end lost 10 bases, and 18 bases lay between the germline ends. The CDR3 is 14 residues long. The CDR3 coding sequence is TGTGCCTGGAGTAGTGGGGGGTTGGGGATGGAGCAGTTCTTC. Translating it yields CAWSSGGLGMEQFF. Looking up the rest from reference TRBV30 and TRBJ2-1 gives the full variable domain: SQTIHQWPATLVQPVGSPLSLECTVEGTSNPNLYWYRQAAGRGLQLLFYSVGIGQISSEVPQNLSASRPQDRQFILSSKKLLLSDSGFYLCAWSSGGLGMEQFFGPGTRLTVL.

The V call is TRBV11-3, the J call TRBJ2-5; TRBD1 agrees at 8 bases. CDR1 is SGHNT, CDR2 YENEEA, per germline. CDR3 length: 13 residues. The J segment lost 5 bases and the V segment lost 6 bases, leaving 5 bases of the junction unmatched. As DNA, the CDR3 is TGTGCCAGCAGTCCCAGGGGGCTGGAGACCCAGTACTTC. This gives the protein CASSPRGLETQYF. Full variable domain (remainder filled in from reference TRBV11-3 and TRBJ2-5): EAGVVQSPRYKIIEKKQPVAFWCNPISGHNTLYWYLQNLGQGPELLIRYENEEAVDDSQLPKDRFSAERLKGVDSTLKIQPAELGDSAVYLCASSPRGLETQYFGPGTRLLVL.

The J gene is TRBJ2-3, the V gene TRBV7-3, with 7 bases that match TRBD2. The CDR3 extends over 18 amino acids. V was clipped by 6 bases and J by 4 bases; unmatched bases: 19. Germline-derived CDR1 and CDR2 are SGHTA and FQGTGA. This CDR3 is CASSLEGIGGGPADTQYF. CDR3 DNA: TGTGCCAGCAGTTTGGAGGGAATTGGGGGAGGGCCCGCAGATACGCAGTATTTT.

Only one count was recorded for this clone. The rearrangement uses TRBV30 and TRBJ2-1; TRBD2 agrees at 7 bases. The length of the CDR3 is 15 residues. Germline V gives CDR1 GTSNPN, CDR2 SVGIG (reference sequence). The V segment lost 3 bases and the J segment 3 bases; nucleotides outside the gene matches: 8. The CDR3 is CAWRLASGNYNEQFF. Here the CDR3 DNA reads TGTGCCTGGAGGTTGGCTAGCGGAAACTACAATGAGCAGTTCTTC. Full variable domain (missing parts from reference TRBV30 and TRBJ2-1): SQTIHQWPATLVQPVGSPLSLECTVEGTSNPNLYWYRQAAGRGLQLLFYSVGIGQISSEVPQNLSASRPQDRQFILSSKKLLLSDSGFYLCAWRLASGNYNEQFFGPGTRLTVL.

The CDR3 coding sequence is TGTGCCAGCAGGAAAATGGGGGGCTACAATGAGCAGTTCTTC. Encoded protein: CASRKMGGYNEQFF. This rearrangement joins TRBV11-2 to TRBJ2-1, with D possibly being TRBD2 (6 bases). The CDR3 has 14 residues. The germline CDR1 and CDR2 sequences are SGHAT and FQNNGV. The germline V and J ends were trimmed by 6 bases and 3 bases, with 12 bases remaining between them.

This sequence joins TRBV19 and TRBJ2-1; D perhaps matches TRBD1 (6 bases). From germline, CDR1 is LNHDA and CDR2 SQIVND (reference sequence). The CDR3 runs to 17 residues. Trimming removed 5 bases from V and 0 bases from J, with 17 bases in between. In nucleotides, the CDR3 is TGTGCCAGTAGTCCGAAGGCGCAGGGGTTCTCCTACAATGAGCAGTTCTTC. Its protein is CASSPKAQGFSYNEQFF.

The chain is built from TRBV28 and TRBJ2-7, with unresolved D. Trimming shortened V by 3 bases and J by 4 bases, and 13 bases separated the two germline ends. CDR3 length equals 14 residues. The germline gives CDR1 MDHEN, CDR2 SYDVKM. CDR3 amino acids: CASSFSPSFYEQYF. The CDR3 nucleotides read TGTGCCAGCAGTTTTTCCCCGTCTTTTTACGAGCAGTACTTC.

The chain has TRBV19 and TRBJ1-6; D possibly corresponds to TRBD1 (6 bases). V lost 6 bases, J lost 9 bases, and 18 bases lay in between. The CDR3 runs to 15 residues. CDR1 LNHDA and CDR2 SQIVND come from the germline V gene (reference sequence). The CDR3 DNA is TGTGCCAGTAGCGCCGGGACAAAAGGGGGTTCACCCCTCCACTTT. It is translated as CASSAGTKGGSPLHF.

The V call is TRBV5-1, the J call TRBJ2-2; D gene uncertain. Germline V gene data show CDR1 as SGHRS and CDR2 as YFSETQ. CDR3 length equals 12 residues. Deletions cut 0 bases from V and 6 bases from J, with 3 bases between. The CDR3 region has the DNA TGCGCCAGCAGCTTGGTAGCCGGGGAGCTGTTTTTT. Protein sequence: CASSLVAGELFF.

Judged by abundance, this clone is medium-sized. The chain joins TRBV25-1 to TRBJ2-7; TRBD1 might be the D (5 bases). CDR1 and CDR2 (germline): MGHDK, SYGVNS. The CDR3 loop spans 11 amino acids. The V and J ends lost 3 bases and 6 bases respectively, with 6 bases between them. CDR3 bases: TGTGCCAGCAGTGAGGGGCGCGAGCAGTACTTC. Protein product: CASSEGREQYF.

The V gene is TRBV7-2, the J gene TRBJ2-1, with a tentative D call TRBD2 (6 bases). The V gene's germline CDR1 is SGHTA and CDR2 FQGNSA. V lost 3 bases and J 0 bases, leaving 9 bases between the germline ends. The CDR3 consists of 15 residues. The CDR3 coding sequence is TGTGCCAGCAGCTTGGGAGCGGGCTCCTACAATGAGCAGTTCTTC. This codes for CASSLGAGSYNEQFF.

This chain connects TRBV6-5 to TRBJ2-1; D remains unclear. Trimming left V 6 bases short and J 5 bases short, with 14 bases between. In germline, CDR1 is MNHEY, CDR2 SVGAGI. The CDR3 runs 14 residues. CDR3 bases: TGTGCCAGCAGCCGGAGAACAAGAGACAATGAGCAGTTCTTC. This gives the protein CASSRRTRDNEQFF.